This T cell receptor (beta chain) was observed in a study of blood T cell repertoires in COVID-19. About the study: Researchers got acute and convalescent COVID-19 samples from the United States, Italy and Spain. T cells, B-cell-depleted T cells, or PBMCs supplied cDNA or gDNA.

Trimming at V came to 5 bases and at J to 7 bases, leaving 7 bases not matched to a gene. The length of the CDR3 is 15 residues. CDR1 and CDR2 (germline): SGHNT, YENEEA. Original data processing: Researchers report that nucleated cell counts were estimated from reference gene primer amplification. Sequencing used immunoSEQ multiplex PCR; TCRdb keeps in-frame clones, though not all of them. Clonal size and the V and J genes are those of that table, whereas D and trimming came from the DNA. The sample lists tens of thousands of clones, approximately 84% occurring once. This clone was found once. The chain links TRBV11-3 to TRBJ2-2; 10 bases fit TRBD2. The TCR sequence derives from a man aged 80 or over with active or convalescent COVID-19. The sequencing input was peripheral blood. The CDR3 loop is CASSQLAGYGGELFF. CDR3 nucleotide sequence: TGTGCCAGCAGCCAACTAGCGGGATACGGCGGGGAGCTGTTTTTT.